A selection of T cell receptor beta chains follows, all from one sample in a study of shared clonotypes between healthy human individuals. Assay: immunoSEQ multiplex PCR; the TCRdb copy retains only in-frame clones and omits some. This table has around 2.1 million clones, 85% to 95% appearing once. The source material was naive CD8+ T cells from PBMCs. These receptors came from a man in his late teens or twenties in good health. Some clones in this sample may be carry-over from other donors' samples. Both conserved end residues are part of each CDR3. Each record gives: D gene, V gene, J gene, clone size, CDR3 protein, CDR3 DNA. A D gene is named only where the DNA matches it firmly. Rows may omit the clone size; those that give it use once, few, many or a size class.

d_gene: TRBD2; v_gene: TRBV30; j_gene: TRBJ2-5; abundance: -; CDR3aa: CAWSLGLAEMYQETQYF; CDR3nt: TGTGCCTGGAGTCTGGGACTAGCGGAGATGTACCAAGAGACCCAGTACTTC
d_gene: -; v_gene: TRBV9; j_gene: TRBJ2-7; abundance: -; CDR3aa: CASSITPGIENSYEQYF; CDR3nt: TGTGCCAGCAGCATCACCCCCGGTATCGAGAACTCGTACGAGCAGTACTTC
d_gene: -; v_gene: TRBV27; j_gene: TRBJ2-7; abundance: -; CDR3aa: CASSLSGRGGSEQYF; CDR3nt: TGTGCCAGCAGTTTATCGGGTAGGGGGGGTTCCGAGCAGTACTTC
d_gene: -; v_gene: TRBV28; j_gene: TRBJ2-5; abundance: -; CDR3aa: CASSPQELSLQETQYF; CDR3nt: TGTGCCAGCAGCCCTCAGGAACTCAGCCTCCAAGAGACCCAGTACTTC
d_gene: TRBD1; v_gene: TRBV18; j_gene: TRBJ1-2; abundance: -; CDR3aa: CASSAATRTGDGYTF; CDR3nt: TGTGCCAGCTCAGCCGCAACTCGGACAGGGGATGGCTACACCTTC
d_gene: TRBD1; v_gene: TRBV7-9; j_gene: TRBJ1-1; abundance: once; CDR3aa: CATQGGTGDHTEAFF; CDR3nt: TGTGCCACCCAGGGAGGGACAGGGGACCACACTGAAGCTTTCTTT
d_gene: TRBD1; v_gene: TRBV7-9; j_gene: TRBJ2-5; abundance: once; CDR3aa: CASSYTQGAETQYF; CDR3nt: TGTGCCAGCAGCTATACACAGGGGGCAGAGACCCAGTACTTC
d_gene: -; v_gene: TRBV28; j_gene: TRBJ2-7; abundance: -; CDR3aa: CASREDPGYYEQYF; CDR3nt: TGTGCCAGCAGGGAGGACCCGGGTTACTACGAGCAGTACTTC
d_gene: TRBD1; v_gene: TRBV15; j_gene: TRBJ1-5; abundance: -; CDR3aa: CATSRQDRVDQPQHF; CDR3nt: TGTGCCACCAGCAGGCAGGACAGGGTTGATCAGCCCCAGCATTTT
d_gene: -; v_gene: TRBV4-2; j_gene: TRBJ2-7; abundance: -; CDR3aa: CASSTTPSGHYEQYF; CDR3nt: TGTGCCAGCAGCACGACGCCTAGTGGACACTACGAGCAGTACTTC
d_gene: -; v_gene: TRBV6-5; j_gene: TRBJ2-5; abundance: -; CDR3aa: CASSREGTQYF; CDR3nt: TGTGCCAGCAGCCGCGAGGGGACCCAGTACTTC
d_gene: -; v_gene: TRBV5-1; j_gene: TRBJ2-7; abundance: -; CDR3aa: CASSPGTEPYEQYF; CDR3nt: TGCGCCAGCAGCCCCGGGACGGAGCCCTACGAGCAGTACTTC
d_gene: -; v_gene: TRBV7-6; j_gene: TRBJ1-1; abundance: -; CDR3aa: CASSLGLKRRAFF; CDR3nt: TGTGCCAGCAGCTTAGGTCTGAAACGGAGAGCTTTCTTT
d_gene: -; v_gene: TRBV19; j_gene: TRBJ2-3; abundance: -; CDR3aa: CASSAGTPDTQYF; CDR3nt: TGTGCCAGTAGTGCAGGGACTCCAGATACGCAGTATTTT
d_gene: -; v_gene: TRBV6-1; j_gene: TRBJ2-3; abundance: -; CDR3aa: CASSEATGIGTDTQYF; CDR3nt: TGTGCCAGCAGTGAAGCAACAGGGATTGGCACAGATACGCAGTATTTT
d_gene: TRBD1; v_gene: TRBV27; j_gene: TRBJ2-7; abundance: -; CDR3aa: CASSSEDRAFYEQYF; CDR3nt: TGTGCCAGCAGTTCCGAGGACAGGGCCTTCTACGAGCAGTACTTC
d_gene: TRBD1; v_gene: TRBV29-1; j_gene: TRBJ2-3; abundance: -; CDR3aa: CSVEDRGQGLADTQYF; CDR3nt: TGCAGCGTTGAAGACAGGGGACAGGGGTTGGCAGATACGCAGTATTTT
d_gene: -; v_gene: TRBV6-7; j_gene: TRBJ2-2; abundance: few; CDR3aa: CARLHSGDGNTGELFF; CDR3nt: TGTGCCAGACTCCATTCCGGCGATGGGAACACCGGGGAGCTGTTTTTT
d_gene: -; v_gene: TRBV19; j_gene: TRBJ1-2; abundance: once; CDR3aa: CASSIRDGRDGYTF; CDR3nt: TGTGCCAGTAGTATCCGGGACGGGAGGGATGGCTACACCTTC
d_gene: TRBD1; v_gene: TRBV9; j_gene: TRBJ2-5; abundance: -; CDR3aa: CASSVERTGEETQYF; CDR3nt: TGTGCCAGCAGCGTAGAAAGGACAGGGGAAGAGACCCAGTACTTC
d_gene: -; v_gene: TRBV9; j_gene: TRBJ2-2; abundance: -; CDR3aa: CASSVGPGELFF; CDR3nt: TGTGCCAGCAGCGTAGGTCCTGGGGAGCTGTTTTTT
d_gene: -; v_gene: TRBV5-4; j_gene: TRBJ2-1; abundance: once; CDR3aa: CASSLDRAHEQFF; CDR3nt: TGTGCCAGCAGCTTGGACAGGGCTCATGAGCAGTTCTTC
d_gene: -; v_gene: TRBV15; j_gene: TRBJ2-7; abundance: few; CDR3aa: CATSRESPNEQYF; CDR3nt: TGTGCCACCAGCAGAGAGTCTCCGAACGAGCAGTACTTC
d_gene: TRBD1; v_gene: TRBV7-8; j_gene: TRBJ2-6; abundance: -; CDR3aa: CASSFYRDRVSSGANVLTF; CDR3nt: TGTGCCAGCAGCTTTTACCGGGACAGGGTTAGCTCTGGGGCCAACGTCCTGACTTTC
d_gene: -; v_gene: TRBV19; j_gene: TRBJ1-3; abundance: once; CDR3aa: CASSMDSYSGNTIYF; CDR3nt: TGTGCCAGTAGTATGGACAGTTACTCTGGAAACACCATATATTTT
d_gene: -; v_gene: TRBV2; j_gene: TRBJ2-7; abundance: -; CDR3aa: CASIGQPEQYF; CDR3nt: TGTGCCAGCATTGGCCAGCCTGAGCAGTACTTC
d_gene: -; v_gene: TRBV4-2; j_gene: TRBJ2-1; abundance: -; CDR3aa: CASSQEDVPYNEQFF; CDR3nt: TGTGCCAGCAGCCAAGAAGACGTACCCTACAATGAGCAGTTCTTC
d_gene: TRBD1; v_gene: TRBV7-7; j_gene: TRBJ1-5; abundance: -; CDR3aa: CASSLATGSNQPQHF; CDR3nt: TGTGCCAGCAGCTTAGCGACAGGGAGCAATCAGCCCCAGCATTTT
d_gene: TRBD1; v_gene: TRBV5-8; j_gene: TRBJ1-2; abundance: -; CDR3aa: CASSWTGNYGYTF; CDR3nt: TGTGCCAGCAGCTGGACAGGGAACTATGGCTACACCTTC
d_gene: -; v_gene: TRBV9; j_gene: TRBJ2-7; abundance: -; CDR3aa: CASSVGRGFVYEQYF; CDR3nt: TGTGCCAGCAGCGTAGGTAGAGGGTTCGTCTACGAGCAGTACTTC
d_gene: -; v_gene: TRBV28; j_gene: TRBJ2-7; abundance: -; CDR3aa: CASRPSRSYEQYF; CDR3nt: TGTGCCAGCAGGCCGTCTAGGAGCTACGAGCAGTACTTC
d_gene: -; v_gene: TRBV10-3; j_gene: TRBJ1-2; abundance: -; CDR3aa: CAISERERDPYGYTF; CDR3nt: TGTGCCATCAGTGAGAGGGAGAGAGATCCCTATGGCTACACCTTC
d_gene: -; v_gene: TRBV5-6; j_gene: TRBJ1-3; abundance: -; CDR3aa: CASSPGTQSGNTIYF; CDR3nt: TGTGCCAGCAGCCCCGGGACCCAATCTGGAAACACCATATATTTT
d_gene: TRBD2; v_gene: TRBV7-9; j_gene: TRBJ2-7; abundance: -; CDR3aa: CASSGTGLAAYEQYF; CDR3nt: TGTGCCAGCAGCGGAACTGGCCTAGCGGCCTACGAGCAGTACTTC
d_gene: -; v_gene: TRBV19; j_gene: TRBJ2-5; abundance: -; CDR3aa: CASSSRTRETQYF; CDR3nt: TGTGCCAGTAGTTCGCGGACCCGAGAGACCCAGTACTTC
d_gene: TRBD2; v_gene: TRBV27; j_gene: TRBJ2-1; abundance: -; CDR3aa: CASKKVAGAYNEQFF; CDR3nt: TGTGCCAGTAAGAAGGTGGCGGGAGCCTACAATGAGCAGTTCTTC
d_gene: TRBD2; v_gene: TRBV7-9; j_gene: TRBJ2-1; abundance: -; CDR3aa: CASSLGSGSGSYNEQFF; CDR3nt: TGTGCCAGCAGCTTGGGTAGCGGGAGTGGCTCCTACAATGAGCAGTTCTTC
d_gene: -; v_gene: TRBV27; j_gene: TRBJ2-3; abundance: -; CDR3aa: CASSSPIGGRALDTQYF; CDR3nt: TGTGCCAGCAGTTCACCAATAGGGGGGAGGGCCCTAGATACGCAGTATTTT
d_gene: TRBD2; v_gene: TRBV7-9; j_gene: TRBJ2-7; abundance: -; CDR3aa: CASSYLAVEQYF; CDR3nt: TGTGCCAGCAGCTACCTAGCGGTCGAGCAGTACTTC